These 10 T cell receptor beta chains came from one sample sequenced in a study of blood T cell repertoires in COVID-19. Measured with immunoSEQ multiplex PCR; TCRdb has only the in-frame clones, and not every one. Of about 250,000 clones in the sample, about 80% are singletons; the top ten hold about 3.4%. The specimen sequenced was PBMCs or T cells enriched from blood (not recorded which). These receptors all come from a man aged 45-65 years who had recovered from COVID-19.

This clone appeared once. The CDR3 DNA follows: TGCAGTGCTAGTGGTGGCGGCCTGATCTCCTACGAGCAGTACTTC. Residues: CSASGGGLISYEQYF. The rearrangement links TRBV20-1 to TRBJ2-7; no clear D gene. Germline V gives CDR1 DFQATT, CDR2 SNEGSKA (reference sequence). The CDR3 is made up of 15 amino acids. V was clipped by 3 bases and J by 0 bases, with 15 bases between them.

The rearrangement joins TRBV28 to TRBJ1-2, with TRBD1 identical over 8 bases. Germline V gene data show CDR1 as MDHEN and CDR2 as SYDVKM. The length of the CDR3 is 15 residues. J lost 4 bases, V lost 2 bases, and 6 bases had no gene match. As DNA, the CDR3 is TGTGCCAGCAGTTTAGGACAGGGACGGAGCTATGGCTACACCTTC. This codes for CASSLGQGRSYGYTF.

The rearrangement links TRBV20-1 to TRBJ2-1; no definite D call. The CDR3 length is 14 residues. The V and J ends lost 3 bases and 0 bases respectively, with 9 bases between them. The V gene's germline CDR1 is DFQATT and CDR2 SNEGSKA (reference sequence). The CDR3 sequence is CSASSSGSYNEQFF. The CDR3, as DNA: TGCAGTGCTAGTTCTAGTGGCTCCTACAATGAGCAGTTCTTC.

This chain links TRBV9 with TRBJ1-6, with 7 bases aligning to TRBD1. Germline V gene lookup returns CDR1 SGDLS and CDR2 YYNGEE. The CDR3 is made up of 14 amino acids. Trimming took 1 base from V and 9 from J; bases not matched to a gene: 4. CDR3 nucleotide sequence: TGTGCCAGCAGCGTAACGGGACAGAGTTCACCCCTCCACTTT. Translated: CASSVTGQSSPLHF.

The CDR3 DNA reads TGCGCCAGCAGCTTGGAGCCCTCCCAGGGCCTCTATGGCTACACCTTC. Translating it yields CASSLEPSQGLYGYTF. The gene calls are TRBV5-1 and TRBJ1-2; perhaps TRBD1 as D (5 bases). Germline V CDR1 and CDR2: SGHRS, YFSETQ. V was pared by 0 bases and J by 4 bases, with 16 bases between. The CDR3 is made up of 16 amino acids.

The chain employs TRBV12-3 or TRBV12-4 and TRBJ1-6; D not resolved. The CDR3 spans 13 residues. V dropped 8 bases and J dropped 9 bases, with 14 bases sitting between them. The CDR3 protein is CASGVRVSSPLHF. CDR3 DNA: TGTGCCAGCGGAGTGCGGGTATCTTCACCCCTCCACTTT.

The chain uses TRBV2 and TRBJ2-5, with TRBD1 matching 10 bases. The CDR3 extends over 13 amino acids. The junction had 6 bases not matched to a gene; V was cut back by 10 bases and J by 4 bases. Looked up from germline, CDR1 is SNHLY and CDR2 is FYNNEI. CDR3 sequence reads: CATADRGRETQYF. In nucleotides, the CDR3 is TGTGCCACCGCTGACAGGGGGCGAGAGACCCAGTACTTC. Full variable domain (outside the CDR3, taken from reference TRBV2 and TRBJ2-5): EPEVTQTPSHQVTQMGQEVILRCVPISNHLYFYWYRQILGQKVEFLVSFYNNEISEKSEIFDDQFSVERPDGSNFTLKIRSTKLEDSAMYFCATADRGRETQYFGPGTRLLVL.

For this clone: Germline and junction disagree at one end, which may indicate a read error. The chain joins TRBV6-5 to TRBJ1-3, with no clear D. This CDR3 spans 14 amino acids. Germline V gene data show CDR1 as MNHEY and CDR2 as SVGAGI. Written as DNA, the CDR3 is TGTGCCAGCAGTTACGACATTACTGGAAACACCATGTATTTT. Its protein product is CASSYDITGNTMYF.

The V gene is TRBV3-1 (or the pseudogene TRBV3-2), the J gene TRBJ1-2; 9 bases agree with TRBD1. Germline V lookup: CDR1 LGHDT, CDR2 YNNKEL (reference sequence). V dropped 0 bases and J dropped 8; count of bases not matched to a gene: 10. The CDR3 totals 16 residues. CDR3 nucleotides: TGTGCCAGCAGCCAAGACCTTAATACAGGGGGCTCAGGCTACACCTTC. Protein: CASSQDLNTGGSGYTF.

This clone has only a few counts. CDR3 residues: CASSFRRRNTEAFF. The CDR3 nucleotides read TGTGCCAGCAGCTTCAGAAGGAGGAACACTGAAGCTTTCTTT. V and J are TRBV11-3 and TRBJ1-1; no reliable D call. From germline, CDR1 is SGHNT and CDR2 YENEEA. Trimming shortened V by 3 bases and J by 1 base, and 9 bases separated the two germline ends. The CDR3 extends over 14 amino acids.